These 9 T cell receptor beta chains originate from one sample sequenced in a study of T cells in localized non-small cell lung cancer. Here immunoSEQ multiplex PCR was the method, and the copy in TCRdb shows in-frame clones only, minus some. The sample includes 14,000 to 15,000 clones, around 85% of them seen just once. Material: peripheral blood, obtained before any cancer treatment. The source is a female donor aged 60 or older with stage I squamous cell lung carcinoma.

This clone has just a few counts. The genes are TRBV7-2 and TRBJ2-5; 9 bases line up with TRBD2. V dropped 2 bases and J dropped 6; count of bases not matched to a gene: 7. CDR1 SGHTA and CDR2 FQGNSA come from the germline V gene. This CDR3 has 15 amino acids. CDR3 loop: CASSLPRLAAKTQYF. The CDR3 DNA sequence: TGTGCCAGCAGCTTACCGCGACTAGCGGCGAAGACCCAGTACTTC.

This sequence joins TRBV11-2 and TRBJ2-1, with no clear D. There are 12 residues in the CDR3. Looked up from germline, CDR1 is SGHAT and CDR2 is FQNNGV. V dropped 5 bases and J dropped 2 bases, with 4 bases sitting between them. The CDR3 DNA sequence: TGTGCCAGCAGCCCTCCCTACAATGAGCAGTTCTTC. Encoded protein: CASSPPYNEQFF. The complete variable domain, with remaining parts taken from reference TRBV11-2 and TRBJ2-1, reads EAGVAQSPRYKIIEKRQSVAFWCNPISGHATLYWYQQILGQGPKLLIQFQNNGVVDDSQLPKDRFSAERLKGVDSTLKIQPAKLEDSAVYLCASSPPYNEQFFGPGTRLTVL.

The chain's CDR3 is CASSVGFGYTF. DNA of the CDR3: TGTGCCAGCAGTGTTGGGTTTGGCTACACCTTC. The chain carries TRBV6-5 and TRBJ1-2; D gene unclear. The germline gives CDR1 MNHEY, CDR2 SVGAGI. This CDR3 spans 11 amino acids. Trimming pared 5 bases from V and 7 bases from J, leaving 8 bases between.

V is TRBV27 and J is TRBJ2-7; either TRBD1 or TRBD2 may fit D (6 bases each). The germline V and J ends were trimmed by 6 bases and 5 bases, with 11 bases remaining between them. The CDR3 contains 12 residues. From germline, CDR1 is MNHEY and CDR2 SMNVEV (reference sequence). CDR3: CASSTGDNEQYF. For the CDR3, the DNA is TGTGCCAGCAGCACGGGGGACAACGAGCAGTACTTC.

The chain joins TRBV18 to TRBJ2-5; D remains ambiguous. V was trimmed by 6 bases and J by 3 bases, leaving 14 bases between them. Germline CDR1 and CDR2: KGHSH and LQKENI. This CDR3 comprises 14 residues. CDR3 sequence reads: CASSTTRTEETQYF. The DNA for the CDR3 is TGTGCCAGCTCGACCACCCGGACGGAAGAGACCCAGTACTTC.

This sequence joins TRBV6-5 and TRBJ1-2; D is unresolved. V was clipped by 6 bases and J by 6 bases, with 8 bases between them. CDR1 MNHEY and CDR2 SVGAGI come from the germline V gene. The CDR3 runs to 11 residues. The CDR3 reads CASSPGDGYTF. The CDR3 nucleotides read TGTGCCAGCAGCCCGGGCGATGGCTACACCTTC.

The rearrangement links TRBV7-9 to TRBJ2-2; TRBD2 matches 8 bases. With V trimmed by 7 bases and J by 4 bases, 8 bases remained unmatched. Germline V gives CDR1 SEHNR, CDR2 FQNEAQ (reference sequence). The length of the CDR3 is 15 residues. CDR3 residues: CASNLPSGGTGELFF. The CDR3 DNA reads TGTGCCAGCAACCTGCCCAGCGGGGGCACCGGGGAGCTGTTTTTT.

CDR3 sequence reads: CASSVEGLTEKLFF. The CDR3 DNA sequence: TGTGCCAGCAGCGTAGAGGGATTGACTGAAAAACTGTTTTTT. The rearrangement links TRBV9 to TRBJ1-4; no reliable D call. The ends were cut back, 0 bases at V and 7 bases at J, with 10 bases in the middle. The CDR3 length is 14 residues. Germline V gives CDR1 SGDLS, CDR2 YYNGEE.

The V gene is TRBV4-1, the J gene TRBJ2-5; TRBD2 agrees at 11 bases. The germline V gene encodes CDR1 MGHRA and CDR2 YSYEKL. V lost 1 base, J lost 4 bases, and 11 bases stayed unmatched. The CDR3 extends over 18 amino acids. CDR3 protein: CASSQARASGGQGETQYF. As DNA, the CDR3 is TGCGCCAGCAGCCAAGCTCGGGCTAGCGGGGGGCAGGGAGAGACCCAGTACTTC.